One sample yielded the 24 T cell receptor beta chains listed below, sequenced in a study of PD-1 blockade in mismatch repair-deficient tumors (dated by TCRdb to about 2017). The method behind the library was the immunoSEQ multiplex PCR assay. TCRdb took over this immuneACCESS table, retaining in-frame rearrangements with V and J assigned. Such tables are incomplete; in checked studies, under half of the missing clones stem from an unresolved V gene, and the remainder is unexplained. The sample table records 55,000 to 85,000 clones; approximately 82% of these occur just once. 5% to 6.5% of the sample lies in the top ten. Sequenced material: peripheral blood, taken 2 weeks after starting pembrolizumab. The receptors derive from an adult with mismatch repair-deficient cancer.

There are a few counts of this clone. In nucleotides, the CDR3 is TGTGCCAGCAGCTCGAGGACAGGCAATCAGCCCCAGCATTTT. It specifies CASSSRTGNQPQHF. The V call is TRBV5-8, the J call TRBJ1-5, with D possibly being TRBD1 (6 bases). The CDR3 sequence is 14 residues long. With 3 bases removed from V and 2 bases from J, the gap between germline ends came to 9 bases. Per germline, CDR1 SGHTS and CDR2 YDEGEE. Full variable domain (missing parts from reference TRBV5-8 and TRBJ1-5): EAGVTQSPTHLIKTRGQQATLRCSPISGHTSVYWYQQALGLGLQFLLWYDEGEERNRGNFPPRFSGRQFPNYSSELNVNALELEDSALYLCASSSRTGNQPQHFGDGTRLSIL.

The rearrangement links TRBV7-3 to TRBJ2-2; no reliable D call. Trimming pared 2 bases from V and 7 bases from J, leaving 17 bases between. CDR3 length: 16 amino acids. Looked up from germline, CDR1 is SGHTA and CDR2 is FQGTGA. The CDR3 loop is CASSLDSTQFGGELFF. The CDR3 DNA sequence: TGTGCCAGCAGCTTAGATTCTACACAGTTCGGCGGGGAGCTGTTTTTT.

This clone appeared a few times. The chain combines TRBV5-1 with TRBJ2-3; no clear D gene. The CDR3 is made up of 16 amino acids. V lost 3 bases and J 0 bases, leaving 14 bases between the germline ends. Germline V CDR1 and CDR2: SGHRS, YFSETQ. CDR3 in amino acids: CASSSVLGASTDTQYF. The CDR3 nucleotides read TGCGCCAGCAGCTCGGTCTTGGGTGCTAGCACAGATACGCAGTATTTT.

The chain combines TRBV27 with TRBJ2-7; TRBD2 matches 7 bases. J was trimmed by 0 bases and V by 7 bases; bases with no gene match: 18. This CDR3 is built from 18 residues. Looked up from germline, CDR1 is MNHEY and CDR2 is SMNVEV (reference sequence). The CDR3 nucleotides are TGTGCCAGCATCCTGGAGCGAGGGAGGGTCAAGAGCTCCTACGAGCAGTACTTC. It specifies CASILERGRVKSSYEQYF.

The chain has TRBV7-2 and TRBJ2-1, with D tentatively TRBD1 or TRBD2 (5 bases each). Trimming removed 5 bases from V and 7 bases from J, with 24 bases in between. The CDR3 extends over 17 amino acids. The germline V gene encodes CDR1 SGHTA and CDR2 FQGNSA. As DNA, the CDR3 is TGTGCCAGCAGCCCCCTCTGGGGCGGGCTCGGAGGTAATGAGCAGTTCTTC. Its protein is CASSPLWGGLGGNEQFF.

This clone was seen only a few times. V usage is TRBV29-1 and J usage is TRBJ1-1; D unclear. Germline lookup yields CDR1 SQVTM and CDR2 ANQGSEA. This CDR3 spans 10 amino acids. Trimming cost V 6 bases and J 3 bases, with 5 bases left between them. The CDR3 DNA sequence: TGCAGCGTATTAGACACTGAAGCTTTCTTT. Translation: CSVLDTEAFF. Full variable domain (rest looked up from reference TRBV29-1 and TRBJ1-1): SAVISQKPSRDICQRGTSLTIQCQVDSQVTMMFWYRQQPGQSLTLIATANQGSEATYESGFVIDKFPISRPNLTFSTLTVSNMSPEDSSIYLCSVLDTEAFFGQGTRLTVV.

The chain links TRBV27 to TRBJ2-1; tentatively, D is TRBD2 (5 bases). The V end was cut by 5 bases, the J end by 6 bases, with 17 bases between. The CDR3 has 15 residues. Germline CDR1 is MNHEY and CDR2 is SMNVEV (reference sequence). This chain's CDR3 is CASSPQERRVNEQFF. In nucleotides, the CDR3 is TGTGCCAGCAGTCCTCAGGAGAGGCGGGTCAATGAGCAGTTCTTC.

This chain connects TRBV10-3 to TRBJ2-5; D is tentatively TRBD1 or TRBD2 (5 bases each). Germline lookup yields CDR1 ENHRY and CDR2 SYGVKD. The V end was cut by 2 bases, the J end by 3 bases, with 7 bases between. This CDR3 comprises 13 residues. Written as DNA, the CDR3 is TGTGCCATCAGTGAGAGAGGGGAAGAGACCCAGTACTTC. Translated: CAISERGEETQYF.

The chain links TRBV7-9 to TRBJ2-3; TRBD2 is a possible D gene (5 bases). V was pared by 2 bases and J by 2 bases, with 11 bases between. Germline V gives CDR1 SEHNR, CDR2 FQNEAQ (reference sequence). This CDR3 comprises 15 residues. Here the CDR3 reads CASSLKLGTTDTQYF. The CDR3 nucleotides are TGTGCCAGCAGCTTAAAACTAGGAACCACAGATACGCAGTATTTT.

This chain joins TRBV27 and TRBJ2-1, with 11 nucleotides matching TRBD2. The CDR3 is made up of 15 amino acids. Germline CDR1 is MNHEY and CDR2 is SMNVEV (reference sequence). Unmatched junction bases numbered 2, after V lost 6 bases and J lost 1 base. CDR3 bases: TGTGCCAGCAGGGTAGCGGGAGGGTCCTACAATGAGCAGTTCTTC. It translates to CASRVAGGSYNEQFF.

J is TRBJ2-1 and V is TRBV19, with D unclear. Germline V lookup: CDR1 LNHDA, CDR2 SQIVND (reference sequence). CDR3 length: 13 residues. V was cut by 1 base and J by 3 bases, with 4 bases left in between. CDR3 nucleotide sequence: TGTGCCAGTAGTATAGGGGGCTACAATGAGCAGTTCTTC. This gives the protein CASSIGGYNEQFF.

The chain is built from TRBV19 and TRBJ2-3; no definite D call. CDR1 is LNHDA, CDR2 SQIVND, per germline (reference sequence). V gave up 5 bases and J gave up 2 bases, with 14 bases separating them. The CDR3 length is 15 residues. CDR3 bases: TGTGCCAGTAGTGTCCCGACTGGCTCCACAGATACGCAGTATTTT. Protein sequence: CASSVPTGSTDTQYF. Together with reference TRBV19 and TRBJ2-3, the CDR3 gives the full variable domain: DGGITQSPKYLFRKEGQNVTLSCEQNLNHDAMYWYRQDPGQGLRLIYYSQIVNDFQKGDIAEGYSVSREKKESFPLTVTSAQKNPTAFYLCASSVPTGSTDTQYFGPGTRLTVL.

The CDR3 nucleotides are TGCGCCAGCAGCTTGGAGGGTGGCGGCGGTGGCACAGATACGCAGTATTTT. Amino acid sequence: CASSLEGGGGGTDTQYF. The gene calls are TRBV5-1 and TRBJ2-3; no firm D call. Deletions cut 0 bases from V and 1 base from J, with 15 bases between. Germline CDR1 SGHRS, CDR2 YFSETQ. The CDR3 is 17 residues long.

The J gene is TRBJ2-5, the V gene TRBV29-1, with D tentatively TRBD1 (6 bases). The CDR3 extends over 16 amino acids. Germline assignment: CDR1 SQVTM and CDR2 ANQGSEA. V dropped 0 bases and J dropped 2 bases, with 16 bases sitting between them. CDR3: CSVEDQVTGWQETQYF. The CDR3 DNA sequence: TGCAGCGTTGAAGATCAGGTTACAGGGTGGCAAGAGACCCAGTACTTC.

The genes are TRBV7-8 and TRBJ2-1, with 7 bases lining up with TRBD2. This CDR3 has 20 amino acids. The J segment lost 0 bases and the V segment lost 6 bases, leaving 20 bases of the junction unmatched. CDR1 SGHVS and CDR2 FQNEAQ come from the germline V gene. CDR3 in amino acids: CASSRPDSPSSGSSYNEQFF. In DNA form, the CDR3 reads TGTGCCAGCAGTCGCCCAGACTCGCCCTCTAGCGGAAGCTCCTACAATGAGCAGTTCTTC.

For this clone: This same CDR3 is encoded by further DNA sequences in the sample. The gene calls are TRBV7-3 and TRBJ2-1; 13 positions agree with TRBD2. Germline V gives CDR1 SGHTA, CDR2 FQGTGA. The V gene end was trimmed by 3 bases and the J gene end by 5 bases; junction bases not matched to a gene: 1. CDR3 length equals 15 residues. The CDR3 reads CASSLGLAGHNEQFF. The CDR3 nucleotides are TGTGCCAGCAGCTTGGGACTAGCGGGACACAATGAGCAGTTCTTC.

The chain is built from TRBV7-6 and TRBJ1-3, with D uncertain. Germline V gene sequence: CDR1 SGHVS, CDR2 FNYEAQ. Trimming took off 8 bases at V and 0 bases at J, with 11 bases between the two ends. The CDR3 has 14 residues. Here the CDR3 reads CASGPTHSGNTIYF. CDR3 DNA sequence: TGTGCCAGCGGTCCCACGCACTCTGGAAACACCATATATTTT.

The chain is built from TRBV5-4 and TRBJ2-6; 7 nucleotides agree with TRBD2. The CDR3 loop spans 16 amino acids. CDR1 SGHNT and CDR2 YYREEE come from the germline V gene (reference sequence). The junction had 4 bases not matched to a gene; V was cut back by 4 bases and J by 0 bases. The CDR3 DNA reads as TGTGCCAGCAGCCCGGGGGGAATCTCTGGGGCCAACGTCCTGACTTTC. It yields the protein CASSPGGISGANVLTF.

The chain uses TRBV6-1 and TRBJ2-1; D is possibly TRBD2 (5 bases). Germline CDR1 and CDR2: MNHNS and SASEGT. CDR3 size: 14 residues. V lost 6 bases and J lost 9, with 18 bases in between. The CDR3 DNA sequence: TGTGCCAGCAGACAATCGCGGGCCGCTTTTGAGCAGTTCTTC. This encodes CASRQSRAAFEQFF.

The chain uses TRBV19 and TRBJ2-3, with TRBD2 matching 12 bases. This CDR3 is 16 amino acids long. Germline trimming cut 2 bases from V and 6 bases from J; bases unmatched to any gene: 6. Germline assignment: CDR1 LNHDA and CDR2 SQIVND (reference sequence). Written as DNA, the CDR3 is TGTGCCAGTAGTATACTCCTAGCGGGAGGGCCTGATACGCAGTATTTT. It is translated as CASSILLAGGPDTQYF.

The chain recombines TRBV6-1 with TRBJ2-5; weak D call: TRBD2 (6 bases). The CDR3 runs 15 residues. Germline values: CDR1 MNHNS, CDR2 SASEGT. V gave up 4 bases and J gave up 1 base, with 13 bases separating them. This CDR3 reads CASSVILASQETQYF. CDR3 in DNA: TGTGCCAGCAGTGTCATCCTAGCGAGCCAAGAGACCCAGTACTTC.

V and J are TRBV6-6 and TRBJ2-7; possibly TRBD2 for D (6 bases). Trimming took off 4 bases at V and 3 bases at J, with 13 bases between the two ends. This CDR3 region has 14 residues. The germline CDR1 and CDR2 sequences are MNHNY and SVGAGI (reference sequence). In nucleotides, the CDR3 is TGTGCCAGCAGTTTCGGGGGAGGAAACTACGAGCAGTACTTC. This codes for CASSFGGGNYEQYF.

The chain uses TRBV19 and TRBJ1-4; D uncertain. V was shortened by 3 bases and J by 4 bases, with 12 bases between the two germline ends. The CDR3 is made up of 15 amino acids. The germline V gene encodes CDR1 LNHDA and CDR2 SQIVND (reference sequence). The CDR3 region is CASSISASDNEKLFF. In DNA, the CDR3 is TGTGCCAGTAGTATCTCTGCCAGTGATAATGAAAAACTGTTTTTT.

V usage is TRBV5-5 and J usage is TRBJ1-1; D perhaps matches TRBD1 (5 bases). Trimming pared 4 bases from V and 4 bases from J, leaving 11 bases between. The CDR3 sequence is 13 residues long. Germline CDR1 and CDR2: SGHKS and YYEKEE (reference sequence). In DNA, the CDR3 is TGTGCCAGCAGCCCAGGGTTTAGCACTGAAGCTTTCTTT. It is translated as CASSPGFSTEAFF.